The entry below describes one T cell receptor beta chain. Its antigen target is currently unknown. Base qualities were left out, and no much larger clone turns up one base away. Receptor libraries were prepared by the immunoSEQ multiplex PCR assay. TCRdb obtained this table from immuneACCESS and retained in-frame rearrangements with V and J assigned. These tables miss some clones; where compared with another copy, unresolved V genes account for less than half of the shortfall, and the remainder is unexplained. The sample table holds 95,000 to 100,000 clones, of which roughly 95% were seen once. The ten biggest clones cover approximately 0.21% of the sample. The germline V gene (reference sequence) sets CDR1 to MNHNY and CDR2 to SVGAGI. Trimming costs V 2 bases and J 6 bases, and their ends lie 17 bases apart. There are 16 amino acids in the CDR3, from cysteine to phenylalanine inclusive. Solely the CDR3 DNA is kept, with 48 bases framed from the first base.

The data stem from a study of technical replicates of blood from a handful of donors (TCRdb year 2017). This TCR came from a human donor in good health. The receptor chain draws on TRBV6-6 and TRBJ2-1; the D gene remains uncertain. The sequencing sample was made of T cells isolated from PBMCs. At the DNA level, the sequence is TGTGCCAGCAGTTACCCTATAGCCGAAACGGCCAATGAGCAGTTCTTC. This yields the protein CASSYPIAETANEQFF.